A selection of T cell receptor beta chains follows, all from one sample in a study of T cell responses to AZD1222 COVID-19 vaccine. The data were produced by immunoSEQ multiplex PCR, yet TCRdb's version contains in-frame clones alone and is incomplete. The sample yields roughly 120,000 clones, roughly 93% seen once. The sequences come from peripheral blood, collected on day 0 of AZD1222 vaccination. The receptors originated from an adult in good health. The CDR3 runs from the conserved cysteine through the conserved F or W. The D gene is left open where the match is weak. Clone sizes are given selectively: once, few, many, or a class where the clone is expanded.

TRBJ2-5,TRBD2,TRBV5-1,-,TGCGCCAGCAGCTTACAGGGACTAGGGGAGACCCAGTACTTC,CASSLQGLGETQYF
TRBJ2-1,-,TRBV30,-,TGTGCCTGGGGGGGACCGGGACTCAGCTCCTACAATGAGCAGTTCTTC,CAWGGPGLSSYNEQFF
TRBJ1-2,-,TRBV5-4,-,TGTGCCAGCAGCTCGGATGGGGGCCCTCTCCCTCACTATGGCTACACCTTC,CASSSDGGPLPHYGYTF
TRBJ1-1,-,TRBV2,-,TGTGCCAGCAGGGGGGGGAAGAACACTGAAGCTTTCTTT,CASRGGKNTEAFF
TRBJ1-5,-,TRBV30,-,TGTGCCTGGAGTGATGTGGGAACAGGTAATCAGCCCCAGCATTTT,CAWSDVGTGNQPQHF
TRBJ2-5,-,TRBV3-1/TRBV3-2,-,TGTGCCAGCAGCCAAGGGGAGACCCAGTACTTC,CASSQGETQYF
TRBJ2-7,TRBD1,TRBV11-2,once,TGTGCCAGCAGCTTAGTAACAGGGGGCGGCTACGAGCAGTACTTC,CASSLVTGGGYEQYF
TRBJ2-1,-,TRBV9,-,TGTGCCAGCAGCGTAGGAGGAGTCTACAATGAGCAGTTCTTC,CASSVGGVYNEQFF
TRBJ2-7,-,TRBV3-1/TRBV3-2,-,TGTGCCAGCAGCCTACAGCGGACTTACGAGCAGTACTTC,CASSLQRTYEQYF
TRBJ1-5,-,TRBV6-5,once,TGTGCCAGCAGTCCGACCAATAATCAGCCCCAGCATTTT,CASSPTNNQPQHF
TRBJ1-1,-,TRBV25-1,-,TGTGCCAGCAGTCAGGGGATGTACGCTGAAGCTTTCTTT,CASSQGMYAEAFF
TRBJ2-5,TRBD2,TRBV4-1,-,TGCGCCAGCAGCCAAGAGCTAGCGGGATACCAAGAGACCCAGTACTTC,CASSQELAGYQETQYF
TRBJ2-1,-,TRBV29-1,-,TGCAGCGTTGAAGACCTAACTAGCCGGAGGGGGGAGAATGAGCAGTTCTTC,CSVEDLTSRRGENEQFF
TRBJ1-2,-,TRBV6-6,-,TGTGCCAGCAGTTACGAGGGTTCTAGCTATGGCTACACCTTC,CASSYEGSSYGYTF
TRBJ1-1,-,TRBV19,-,TGTGCCAGTAGTGCCTTATCCGGGATTGAGGCTTTCTTT,CASSALSGIEAFF
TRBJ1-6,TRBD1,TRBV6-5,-,TGTGCCAGCACTATGGACAGGGCCAATAATTCACCCCTCCACTTT,CASTMDRANNSPLHF
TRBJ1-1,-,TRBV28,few,TGTGCCAGCAGTTTTAGTCCCTTGAACACTGAAGCTTTCTTT,CASSFSPLNTEAFF
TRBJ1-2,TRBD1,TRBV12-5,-,TGTGCTAGTGGTTTGGAAGGGTGGGGGGACAGTAGCTACACCTTC,CASGLEGWGDSSYTF
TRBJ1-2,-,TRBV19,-,TGTGCCAGTAGCCCGATCGTAGTCTCTAACTATGGCTACACCTTC,CASSPIVVSNYGYTF
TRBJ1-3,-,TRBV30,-,TGTGCCTGGAAAGGCGTAGAACAGAGCTCTGGAAACACCATATATTTT,CAWKGVEQSSGNTIYF
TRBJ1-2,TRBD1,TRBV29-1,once,TGCAGCGTTCGAGAACAGGGGAGTATCTATGGCTACACCTTC,CSVREQGSIYGYTF
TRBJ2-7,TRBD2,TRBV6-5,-,TGTGCCAGCAGTTACTCGCGGGAGAGGATCGACGAGCAGTACTTC,CASSYSRERIDEQYF
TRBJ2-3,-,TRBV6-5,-,TGTGCCAGCAGTCCAACCACCACAGATACGCAGTATTTT,CASSPTTTDTQYF